The 14 T cell receptor beta chains reported below all come from one sample, sequenced in a study of blood T cell repertoires in COVID-19. Sequencing used immunoSEQ multiplex PCR; TCRdb keeps in-frame clones, though not all of them. The sample lists more than 95,000 clones; 85% to 90% were seen once. The source material was peripheral blood. These receptors were collected from a human donor in a cohort sampled during active COVID-19.

J is TRBJ2-7 and V is TRBV5-4, with D perhaps TRBD1 (5 bases). V lost 1 base, J lost 2 bases, and 10 bases lay in between. The CDR3 consists of 14 residues. The germline CDR1 and CDR2 sequences are SGHNT and YYREEE (reference sequence). This CDR3 reads CASSLTQGTYEQYF. The CDR3 DNA reads as TGTGCCAGCAGCTTGACCCAGGGAACCTACGAGCAGTACTTC.

This chain uses TRBV12-3 or TRBV12-4 with TRBJ1-1; D might be TRBD1 (5 bases). V was pared by 6 bases and J by 7 bases, with 12 bases between. The CDR3 loop spans 12 amino acids. The CDR3 loop reads CASSPGMIEAFF. The CDR3 DNA sequence: TGTGCCAGCAGCCCAGGGATGATTGAAGCTTTCTTT.

V usage is TRBV11-3 and J usage is TRBJ2-2; TRBD2 agrees at 7 bases. The germline V gene encodes CDR1 SGHNT and CDR2 YENEEA. J lost 1 base, V lost 6 bases, and 5 bases had no gene match. This CDR3 comprises 15 residues. In nucleotides, the CDR3 is TGTGCCAGCAGTCCACGGGGGGTGAACACCGGGGAGCTGTTTTTT. It codes for CASSPRGVNTGELFF.

The chain is built from TRBV9 and TRBJ2-7; 7 bases match TRBD1. Germline-derived CDR1 and CDR2 are SGDLS and YYNGEE. This CDR3 has 15 residues. Losses at the gene ends were 0 bases for V and 2 bases for J; bases not matched to a gene: 5. In DNA, the CDR3 is TGTGCCAGCAGCGTAGAGGGCAGGGGGACCTACGAGCAGTACTTC. Translation gives CASSVEGRGTYEQYF.

The rearrangement joins TRBV28 to TRBJ2-7; D not resolved. Germline-derived CDR1 and CDR2 are MDHEN and SYDVKM. This CDR3 comprises 11 residues. Trimming took off 3 bases at V and 2 bases at J, with 2 bases between the two ends. For the CDR3, the DNA is TGTGCCAGCAGTTTCGCCTACGAGCAGTACTTC. This gives the protein CASSFAYEQYF.

The chain is built from TRBV12-3 or TRBV12-4 and TRBJ2-4; a possible D gene is TRBD2 (6 bases). The CDR3 contains 12 residues. Trimming took 11 bases from V and 6 from J, leaving 14 bases between them. For the CDR3, the DNA is TGTGCCTGCGGGACGGTGATAAACATTCAGTACTTC. This codes for CACGTVINIQYF.

This chain links TRBV2 with TRBJ2-7; 8 bases fit TRBD2. Trimming cost V 4 bases and J 6 bases; bases outside gene matches: 5. Germline CDR1 is SNHLY and CDR2 is FYNNEI. The CDR3 loop spans 13 amino acids. CDR3 amino acids: CASSAGGAREQYF. The CDR3 DNA follows: TGTGCCAGCAGTGCCGGGGGGGCCCGCGAGCAGTACTTC.

The gene calls are TRBV6-4 and TRBJ2-7; TRBD2 might be the D (6 bases). Germline V gives CDR1 MRHNA, CDR2 SNTAGT. V was clipped by 0 bases and J by 2 bases, with 8 bases between them. The CDR3 has 14 residues. This CDR3 reads CASSDSGGPYEQYF. For the CDR3, the DNA is TGTGCCAGCAGTGACTCGGGGGGTCCCTACGAGCAGTACTTC.

The chain combines TRBV5-1 with TRBJ1-1; D is possibly TRBD1 (5 bases). In germline, CDR1 is SGHRS, CDR2 YFSETQ. CDR3 length: 16 amino acids. Trimming cost V 2 bases and J 0 bases, with 14 bases left between them. Written as DNA, the CDR3 is TGCGCCAGCAGCTTTAGCCTAGGGGCCATGAACACTGAAGCTTTCTTT. It encodes CASSFSLGAMNTEAFF.

The chain combines TRBV19 with TRBJ1-3, with D possibly matching TRBD1 (5 bases). Trimming stripped 3 bases from V and 0 bases from J, with 12 bases between. CDR3 size: 16 residues. Germline V gene lookup returns CDR1 LNHDA and CDR2 SQIVND (reference sequence). The CDR3 coding sequence is TGTGCCAGTAGTATGGACAACCTTCACTCTGGAAACACCATATATTTT. Protein sequence: CASSMDNLHSGNTIYF.

The chain links TRBV12-3 or TRBV12-4 to TRBJ2-7; tentatively, D is TRBD1 (6 bases). The CDR3 is 13 residues long. Between the trimmed V and J ends, which lost 3 bases and 3 bases, there was a span of 9 bases. CDR3 DNA sequence: TGTGCCAGCAGTTTCGAGGGACACTACGAGCAGTACTTC. Translation gives CASSFEGHYEQYF.

The CDR3 DNA follows: TGCGCCAGCAGCTTGGCGGTCGGGCGGGAATTCGGGGATACGCAGTATTTT. It yields the protein CASSLAVGREFGDTQYF. The V gene is TRBV5-1, the J gene TRBJ2-3; D may be TRBD2 (6 bases). V shed 0 bases and J shed 6 bases, with 20 bases lying between them. Germline V gene sequence: CDR1 SGHRS, CDR2 YFSETQ. This CDR3 is 17 amino acids long.

This sequence joins TRBV6-5 and TRBJ1-2; possible D gene TRBD1, 6 bases. V lost 5 bases and J lost 3, with 16 bases in between. The CDR3 is made up of 15 amino acids. CDR1 is MNHEY and CDR2 is SVGAGI in the germline V gene. The CDR3 is CASSRLTGQYYGYTF. For the CDR3, the DNA is TGTGCCAGCAGTCGACTGACAGGCCAATACTATGGCTACACCTTC.

V gene TRBV7-2 combines with J gene TRBJ1-2, with 8 nucleotides matching TRBD1. CDR1 and CDR2 from the germline V gene are SGHTA and FQGNSA. Losses at the gene ends were 4 bases for V and 6 bases for J; bases not matched to a gene: 4. The CDR3 runs to 13 residues. The CDR3: CASSSSTGDGYTF. The CDR3 nucleotides are TGTGCCAGCAGCTCATCGACAGGGGATGGCTACACCTTC.